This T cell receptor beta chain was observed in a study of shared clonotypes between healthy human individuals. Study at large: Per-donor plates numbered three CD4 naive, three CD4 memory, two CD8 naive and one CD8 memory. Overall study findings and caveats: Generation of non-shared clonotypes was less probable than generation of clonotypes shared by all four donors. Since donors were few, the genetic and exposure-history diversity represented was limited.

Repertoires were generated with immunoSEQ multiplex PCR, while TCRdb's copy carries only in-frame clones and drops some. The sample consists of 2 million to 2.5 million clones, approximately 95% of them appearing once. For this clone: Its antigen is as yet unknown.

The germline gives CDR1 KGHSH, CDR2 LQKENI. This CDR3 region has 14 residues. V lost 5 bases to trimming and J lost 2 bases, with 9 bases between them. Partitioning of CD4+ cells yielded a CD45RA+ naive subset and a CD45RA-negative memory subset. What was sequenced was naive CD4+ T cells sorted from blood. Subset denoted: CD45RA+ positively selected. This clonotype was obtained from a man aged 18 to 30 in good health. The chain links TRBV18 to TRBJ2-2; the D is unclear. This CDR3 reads CASSVITNTGELFF. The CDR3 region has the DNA TGTGCCAGCTCAGTTATCACCAACACCGGGGAGCTGTTTTTT.